Listed below are T cell receptor beta chains from one sample, sequenced in a study of cytomegalovirus exposure and HLA in healthy donors. The assay was immunoSEQ multiplex PCR, and TCRdb's table has in-frame clones only and misses some. The sample includes 130,000 to 150,000 clones, 89% seen only once; the top ten take roughly 9.3%. The material sequenced was PBMCs. The receptors come from a woman between 18 and 29 years old in good health and CMV-seropositive. Both conserved end residues are part of each CDR3. The order of the fields is clone size, J gene, V gene, D gene, CDR3 DNA, CDR3 protein. D genes are given only for firm matches. The size field is filled for only some rows; it gives once, few, many or a size class.

abundance: -
j_gene: TRBJ2-1
v_gene: TRBV25-1
d_gene: -
CDR3nt: TGTGCCAGCAGTGATTCCGGGGGACCCTCCTACAATGAGCAGTTCTTC
CDR3aa: CASSDSGGPSYNEQFF

abundance: -
j_gene: TRBJ2-2
v_gene: TRBV7-6
d_gene: -
CDR3nt: TGTGCCAGCAGCCCAGGACAGATCACCGGGGAGCTGTTTTTT
CDR3aa: CASSPGQITGELFF

abundance: -
j_gene: TRBJ2-2
v_gene: TRBV28
d_gene: -
CDR3nt: TGTGCCAGCAGCTTACCGACCGGGGAGCTGTTTTTT
CDR3aa: CASSLPTGELFF

abundance: -
j_gene: TRBJ2-7
v_gene: TRBV6-1
d_gene: TRBD1
CDR3nt: TGTGCCAGCAGTGAGGGACAGGGGGTTACCTACGAGCAGTACTTC
CDR3aa: CASSEGQGVTYEQYF

abundance: -
j_gene: TRBJ1-1
v_gene: TRBV5-5
d_gene: -
CDR3nt: TGTGCCAGCAGCTTGGGAGGGAACACTGAAGCTTTCTTT
CDR3aa: CASSLGGNTEAFF

abundance: -
j_gene: TRBJ2-7
v_gene: TRBV7-9
d_gene: TRBD1
CDR3nt: TGTGCCAGCAGCCCCGGGACAGGGGGCTCCTACGAGCAGTACTTC
CDR3aa: CASSPGTGGSYEQYF

abundance: -
j_gene: TRBJ2-7
v_gene: TRBV7-8
d_gene: TRBD1
CDR3nt: TGTGCCAGCAGCTTATTAGGGACAGCTACCTACGAGCAGTACTTC
CDR3aa: CASSLLGTATYEQYF

abundance: -
j_gene: TRBJ2-7
v_gene: TRBV20-1
d_gene: -
CDR3nt: TGCAGTGCTCGGTACGACTACGAGCAGTACTTC
CDR3aa: CSARYDYEQYF

abundance: -
j_gene: TRBJ1-1
v_gene: TRBV6-5
d_gene: TRBD1
CDR3nt: TGTGCCAGCAGTAGGGCGACAGGGGGGAAGACTTTCTTT
CDR3aa: CASSRATGGKTFF

abundance: few
j_gene: TRBJ1-2
v_gene: TRBV7-9
d_gene: TRBD1
CDR3nt: TGTGCCAGCAGCGACAGGGACGGCTACACCTTC
CDR3aa: CASSDRDGYTF

abundance: -
j_gene: TRBJ2-3
v_gene: TRBV9
d_gene: TRBD2
CDR3nt: TGTGCCAGCAACTGGGGACTAGTCAGCACAGATACGCAGTATTTT
CDR3aa: CASNWGLVSTDTQYF

abundance: few
j_gene: TRBJ1-2
v_gene: TRBV10-1
d_gene: -
CDR3nt: TGCGCCAGCAGTGAGCATACTACCTATGGCTACACCTTC
CDR3aa: CASSEHTTYGYTF

abundance: once
j_gene: TRBJ1-6
v_gene: TRBV27
d_gene: TRBD1
CDR3nt: TGTGCCAGCAGTTTATGGGGGACAGCGGTTCTGCGTGGTAATTCACCCCTCCACTTT
CDR3aa: CASSLWGTAVLRGNSPLHF